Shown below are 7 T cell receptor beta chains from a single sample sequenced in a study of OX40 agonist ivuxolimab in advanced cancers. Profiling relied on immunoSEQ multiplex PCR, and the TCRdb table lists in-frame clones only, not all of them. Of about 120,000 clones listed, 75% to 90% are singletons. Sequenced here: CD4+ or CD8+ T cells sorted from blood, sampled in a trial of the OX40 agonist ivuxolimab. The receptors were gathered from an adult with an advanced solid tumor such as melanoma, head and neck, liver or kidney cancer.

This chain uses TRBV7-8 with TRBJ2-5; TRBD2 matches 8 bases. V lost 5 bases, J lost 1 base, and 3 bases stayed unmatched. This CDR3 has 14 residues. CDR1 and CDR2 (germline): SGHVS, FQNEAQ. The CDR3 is CASSKRGPQETQYF. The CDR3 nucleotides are TGTGCCAGCAGCAAGCGGGGGCCCCAAGAGACCCAGTACTTC.

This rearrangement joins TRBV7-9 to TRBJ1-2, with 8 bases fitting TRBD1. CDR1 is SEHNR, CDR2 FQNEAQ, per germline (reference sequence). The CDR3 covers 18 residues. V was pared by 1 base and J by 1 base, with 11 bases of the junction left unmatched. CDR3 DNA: TGTGCCAGCAGCTTAGATGTGACAGGGGCTGTGCTTAACTATGGCTACACCTTC. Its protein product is CASSLDVTGAVLNYGYTF.

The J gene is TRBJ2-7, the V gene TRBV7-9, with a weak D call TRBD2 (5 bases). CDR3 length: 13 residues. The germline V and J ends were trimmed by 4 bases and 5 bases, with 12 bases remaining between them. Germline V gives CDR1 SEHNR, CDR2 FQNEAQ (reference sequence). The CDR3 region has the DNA TGTGCCAGCAGCTGGGAGTCCCCAGACGAGCAGTACTTC. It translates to CASSWESPDEQYF.

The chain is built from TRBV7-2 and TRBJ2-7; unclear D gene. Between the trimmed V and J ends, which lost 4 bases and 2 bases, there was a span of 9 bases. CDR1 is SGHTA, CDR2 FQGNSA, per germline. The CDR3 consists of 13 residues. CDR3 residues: CASSSQHPYEQYF. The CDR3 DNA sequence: TGTGCCAGCAGCTCACAACACCCCTACGAGCAGTACTTC.

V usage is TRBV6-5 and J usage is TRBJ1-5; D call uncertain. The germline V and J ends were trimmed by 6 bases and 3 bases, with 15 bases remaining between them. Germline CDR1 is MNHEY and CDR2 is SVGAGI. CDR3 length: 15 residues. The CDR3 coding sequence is TGTGCCAGCAGCCCCATCAAGACCCTCAATCAGCCCCAGCATTTT. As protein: CASSPIKTLNQPQHF.

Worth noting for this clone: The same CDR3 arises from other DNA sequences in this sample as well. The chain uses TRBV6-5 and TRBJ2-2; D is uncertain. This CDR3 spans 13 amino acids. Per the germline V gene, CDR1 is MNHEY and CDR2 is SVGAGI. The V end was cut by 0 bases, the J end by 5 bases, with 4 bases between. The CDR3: CASSYSGTGELFF. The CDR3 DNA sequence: TGTGCCAGCAGTTACTCTGGGACCGGGGAGCTGTTTTTT.

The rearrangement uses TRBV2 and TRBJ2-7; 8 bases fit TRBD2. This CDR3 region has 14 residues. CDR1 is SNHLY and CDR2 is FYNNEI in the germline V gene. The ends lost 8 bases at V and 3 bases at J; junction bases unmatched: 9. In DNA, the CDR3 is TGTGCCAGCGCCTGGTCGCGGGGGGACTACGAGCAGTACTTC. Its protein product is CASAWSRGDYEQYF.